This is a list of T cell receptor beta chains from one sample in a study of lymphopenia after photon versus proton radiotherapy. Sequencing used immunoSEQ multiplex PCR; TCRdb keeps in-frame clones, though not all of them. The profile shows about 62,000 clones, roughly 87% of them singletons. The source material was peripheral blood, sampled from a patient treated with proton-based radiotherapy. The receptors shown here come from a man older than 75 with esophageal cancer. Both conserved end residues are part of each CDR3.

J gene: TRBJ1-2; V gene: TRBV27; CDR3 protein: CASSLQTGGNGYTF
J gene: TRBJ2-5; V gene: TRBV14; CDR3 protein: CASSQDRPFSYQETQYF
J gene: TRBJ2-1; V gene: TRBV7-2; CDR3 protein: CASSSRGGVEQFF
J gene: TRBJ2-1; V gene: TRBV7-9; CDR3 protein: CASSNSGAQFF
J gene: TRBJ2-3; V gene: TRBV5-1; CDR3 protein: CASSLPASGGEADTQYF
J gene: TRBJ2-3; V gene: TRBV27; CDR3 protein: CASCGDTDTQYF
J gene: TRBJ1-3; V gene: TRBV18; CDR3 protein: CASSPISEPSGNTIYF
J gene: TRBJ2-5; V gene: TRBV19; CDR3 protein: CASSIVGAYQETQYF
J gene: TRBJ1-5; V gene: TRBV27; CDR3 protein: CASSPNPPIRMGNQPQHF
J gene: TRBJ2-7; V gene: TRBV28; CDR3 protein: CASSPGNREIRGVWEQYF
J gene: TRBJ1-6; V gene: TRBV28; CDR3 protein: CASRGPDYNSPLHF
J gene: TRBJ2-2; V gene: TRBV10-1; CDR3 protein: CASSPIGTSGELFF
J gene: TRBJ2-6; V gene: TRBV4-1; CDR3 protein: CASSQDKGGAGANVLTF
J gene: TRBJ1-2; V gene: TRBV27; CDR3 protein: CASSFRGQGGYTF
J gene: TRBJ2-7; V gene: TRBV19; CDR3 protein: CASSIAVSYEQYF
J gene: TRBJ2-1; V gene: TRBV9; CDR3 protein: CASSVGGQVYNEQFF
J gene: TRBJ2-5; V gene: TRBV7-9; CDR3 protein: CASSGQAKGETQYF
J gene: TRBJ1-4; V gene: TRBV7-9; CDR3 protein: CASSFTQDPGELFF
J gene: TRBJ2-3; V gene: TRBV10-1; CDR3 protein: CASSIGLAGDTQYF
J gene: TRBJ2-3; V gene: TRBV5-1; CDR3 protein: CASSLDEGPDTQYF
J gene: TRBJ2-3; V gene: TRBV9; CDR3 protein: CASSAGLAITDTQYF
J gene: TRBJ2-2; V gene: TRBV19; CDR3 protein: CASKTSRNTGELFF
J gene: TRBJ2-2; V gene: TRBV19; CDR3 protein: CASSIGLAGGLGTGELFF
J gene: TRBJ2-1; V gene: TRBV5-4; CDR3 protein: CASSLAVGVSNEQFF
J gene: TRBJ2-1; V gene: TRBV25-1; CDR3 protein: CASSDSGDPPYNEQFF
J gene: TRBJ2-1; V gene: TRBV11-2; CDR3 protein: CASSLQRGGHEQFF
J gene: TRBJ1-5; V gene: TRBV21-1; CDR3 protein: CASSPSNQPQHF
J gene: TRBJ2-5; V gene: TRBV12-5; CDR3 protein: CASGLIEETQYF